This T cell receptor beta chain was retrieved from a study of cytomegalovirus exposure and HLA in healthy donors. Findings and limits, study-wide: Immune exposure data for these donors was limited to CMV serostatus. The study labeled 164 TCR beta chains cytomegalovirus-associated.

PCR amplification relied on 60 Vbeta primers (plus 13 Jbeta primers). The data were produced by immunoSEQ multiplex PCR, yet TCRdb's version contains in-frame clones alone and is incomplete. The sample carries about 200,000 clones, around 78% recorded once. This CDR3 region has 15 residues. With V trimmed by 3 bases and J by 3 bases, 6 bases remained unmatched. CDR1 is SGHRS, CDR2 YFSETQ, per germline. This clone has more than one count but fewer than ten. Its antigen is not identified. This receptor was identified in a man aged 30 to 39 in good health and CMV-seronegative. The sample taken for sequencing was PBMCs. The chain employs TRBV5-1 and TRBJ2-7; 10 nucleotides agree with TRBD1. The CDR3 region has the DNA TGCGCCAGCAGCTACGGACAGGGGGGAAGCTACGAGCAGTACTTC. It specifies CASSYGQGGSYEQYF.